Below, one T cell receptor beta chain is given with its context. Its target is unknown. Libraries were prepared by immunoSEQ multiplex PCR; TCRdb keeps only in-frame clonotypes and omits some of them. Of 130,000 or so clones in the sample, around nine tenths were seen once. This entry belongs to a study of OX40 agonist ivuxolimab in advanced cancers. About the research overall: It was ivuxolimab, an agonistic anti-OX40 (CD134) antibody, that patients were treated with.

Study findings and constraints: Clones of CD4+ and CD8+ blood T cells grew by week 6 at doses of 0.1 to 3.0 mg/kg. Fewer expanded clones were found on average in CD4+ than in CD8+ T cells.

The source of this sequence is an adult with an advanced solid tumor such as melanoma, head and neck, liver or kidney cancer. The source was CD4+ or CD8+ T cells sorted from blood, collected in a trial of the OX40 agonist ivuxolimab.

The CDR3 coding sequence is TGTGCCAGTAGTATATCGGGTTGGATTGAAGCTTTCTTT. Amino acid sequence: CASSISGWIEAFF. The V call is TRBV19, the J call TRBJ1-1; no firm D call. The CDR3 sequence is 13 residues long. V lost 2 bases to trimming and J lost 7 bases, with 11 bases between them. Germline CDR1 LNHDA, CDR2 SQIVND (reference sequence). The whole variable domain, remainder taken from reference TRBV19 and TRBJ1-1, is DGGITQSPKYLFRKEGQNVTLSCEQNLNHDAMYWYRQDPGQGLRLIYYSQIVNDFQKGDIAEGYSVSREKKESFPLTVTSAQKNPTAFYLCASSISGWIEAFFGQGTRLTVV.